Presented here are 12 T cell receptor beta chains from one specimen sequenced in a study of beta chain features in type 1 diabetes. Reverse transcription of all isolated RNA meant that expressed TCRB transcripts were sequenced. Generated by immunoSEQ multiplex PCR, the TCRdb table keeps only in-frame clones and is missing some. The table includes about 260,000 clones, over 65% detected once. Sequencing was done on a sample of naive CD4+ T cells from blood. The receptor set was obtained from a man younger than 45 in good health.

This clone was seen a single time. V usage is TRBV28 and J usage is TRBJ2-3, with 12 bases that match TRBD2. This CDR3 has 15 amino acids. The V and J ends lost 5 bases and 7 bases, in that order; junction bases with no gene match: 7. CDR1 and CDR2 from the germline V gene are MDHEN and SYDVKM. CDR3 nucleotides: TGTGCCAGCAGTCCTCTAGCGGGAGGGCAGTATACGCAGTATTTT. This gives the protein CASSPLAGGQYTQYF.

The CDR3 loop is CASSPISGGNEQFF. CDR3 DNA: TGCGCCAGCAGCCCAATAAGTGGAGGGAATGAGCAGTTCTTC. The chain has TRBV5-1 and TRBJ2-1; D might be TRBD2 (6 bases). The CDR3 length is 14 residues. V dropped 4 bases and J dropped 7 bases, with 15 bases sitting between them. Germline CDR1 and CDR2: SGHRS and YFSETQ.

CDR3 residues: CASSLRDYGYTF. The CDR3 DNA is TGTGCCAGCAGCTTGCGTGACTATGGCTACACCTTC. The genes are TRBV7-2 and TRBJ1-2; D is uncertain. The CDR3 is 12 amino acids. V lost 3 bases and J 3 bases, leaving 5 bases between the germline ends. Per the germline V gene, CDR1 is SGHTA and CDR2 is FQGNSA.

This clone was counted a few times. In DNA, the CDR3 is TGTGCCAGCAGTAGACAGCCAGAGGGATATTCACCCCTCCACTTT. Translation: CASSRQPEGYSPLHF. V and J are TRBV6-5 and TRBJ1-6; TRBD1 is a possible D gene (5 bases). V shed 5 bases and J shed 8 bases, with 16 bases lying between them. CDR1 and CDR2 (germline): MNHEY, SVGAGI. CDR3 length equals 15 residues.

This chain uses TRBV7-6 with TRBJ2-3; a possible D gene is TRBD2 (6 bases). CDR1 is SGHVS and CDR2 is FNYEAQ in the germline V gene. V was pared by 1 base and J by 6 bases, with 11 bases between. The CDR3 has 14 residues. CDR3 protein: CASSLDVAVDTQYF. The CDR3 nucleotides are TGTGCCAGCAGCTTAGATGTAGCGGTGGATACGCAGTATTTT.

The V call is TRBV28, the J call TRBJ2-5; 7 bases line up with TRBD1. Looked up from germline, CDR1 is MDHEN and CDR2 is SYDVKM. The CDR3 spans 15 residues. Unmatched junction bases numbered 10, after V lost 5 bases and J lost 4 bases. The CDR3 DNA sequence: TGTGCCAGCAGTGTTCTCAAGGGGGCTTTAGAGACCCAGTACTTC. Its translation is CASSVLKGALETQYF.

This sequence joins TRBV5-4 and TRBJ1-1; 9 nucleotides align to TRBD1. V shed 5 bases, J shed 1 base, and the junction held 6 bases outside the gene matches. The CDR3 length is 15 residues. In germline, CDR1 is SGHNT, CDR2 YYREEE (reference sequence). The CDR3 spells CASRSSTGGNTEAFF. The CDR3 DNA sequence: TGTGCCAGCAGGTCTTCGACAGGGGGGAACACTGAAGCTTTCTTT.

This clone has more than one count but fewer than ten. Additional DNA sequences in this sample encode the identical CDR3. This chain joins TRBV14 and TRBJ2-7; D ambiguous. V was clipped by 3 bases and J by 3 bases, with 3 bases between them. This CDR3 region has 11 residues. Germline CDR1 SGHDN, CDR2 FVKESK. The CDR3 here is CASSHGYEQYF. Here the CDR3 DNA reads TGTGCCAGCAGCCACGGCTACGAGCAGTACTTC. Full variable domain (rest looked up from reference TRBV14 and TRBJ2-7): EAGVTQFPSHSVIEKGQTVTLRCDPISGHDNLYWYRRVMGKEIKFLLHFVKESKQDESGMPNNRFLAERTGGTYSTLKVQPAELEDSGVYFCASSHGYEQYFGPGTRLTVT.

The chain employs TRBV2 and TRBJ1-6; D gene ambiguous. CDR1 is SNHLY and CDR2 is FYNNEI in the germline V gene. Trimming removed 5 bases from V and 13 bases from J, with 15 bases in between. The CDR3 consists of 13 residues. CDR3 sequence (DNA): TGTGCCAGCAGTACAAACGGGATTGGGCCCCTCCACTTT. This encodes CASSTNGIGPLHF.

The chain is built from TRBV29-1 and TRBJ2-7, with D possibly matching TRBD1 (6 bases). The CDR3 is made up of 12 amino acids. CDR1 is SQVTM, CDR2 ANQGSEA, per germline. The V and J ends lost 7 bases and 3 bases respectively, with 13 bases between them. The CDR3 region has the DNA TGCAGCGCCCGGGACATAGACTACGAGCAGTACTTC. This codes for CSARDIDYEQYF.

The V gene is TRBV7-2, the J gene TRBJ2-3; D call uncertain. V gave up 2 bases and J gave up 0 bases, with 9 bases separating them. CDR1 and CDR2 from the germline V gene are SGHTA and FQGNSA. The CDR3 has 15 amino acids. The CDR3 sequence: CASSLWVSSTDTQYF. The CDR3 DNA reads as TGTGCCAGCAGCTTATGGGTTAGCAGCACAGATACGCAGTATTTT.

The genes are TRBV28 and TRBJ2-1; TRBD2 matches 8 bases. From germline, CDR1 is MDHEN and CDR2 SYDVKM. V shed 7 bases and J 8 bases; nucleotides not matched to a gene: 16. CDR3 length equals 16 residues. The CDR3 sequence is CASTSPGGPGIYEQFF. The DNA for the CDR3 is TGTGCCAGCACCTCCCCGGGAGGGCCGGGTATCTATGAGCAGTTCTTC.